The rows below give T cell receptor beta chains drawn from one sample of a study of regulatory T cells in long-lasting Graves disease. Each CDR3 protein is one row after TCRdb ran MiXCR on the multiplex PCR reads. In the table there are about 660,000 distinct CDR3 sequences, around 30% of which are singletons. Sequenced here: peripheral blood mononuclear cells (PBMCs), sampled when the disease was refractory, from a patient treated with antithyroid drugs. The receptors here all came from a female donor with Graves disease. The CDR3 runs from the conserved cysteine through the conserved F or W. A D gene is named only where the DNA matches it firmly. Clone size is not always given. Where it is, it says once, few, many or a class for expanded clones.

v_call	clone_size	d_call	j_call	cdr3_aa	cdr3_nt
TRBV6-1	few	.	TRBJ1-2	CASSPRVGLNRRGGEIGYTF	TGTGCCAGCAGTCCCCGTGTGGGCTTGAATCGCCGGGGGGGGGAGATTGGCTACACCTTC
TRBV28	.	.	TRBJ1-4	CASSLSGRVEKLFF	TGTGCCAGCAGTTTATCGGGCAGGGTAGAAAAACTGTTTTTT
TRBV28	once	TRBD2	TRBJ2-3	CASNPGRVVQTQYF	TGTGCCAGCAATCCCGGGAGGGTGGTCCAAACGCAGTATTTT
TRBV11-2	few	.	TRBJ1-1	CASSLIDLRGNTEAFF	TGTGCCAGCAGCTTAATAGACCTTAGGGGGAACACTGAAGCTTTCTTT
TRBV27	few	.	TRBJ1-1	CASSSRGYHTEAFF	TGTGCCAGCAGTTCCAGGGGCTACCACACTGAAGCTTTCTTT
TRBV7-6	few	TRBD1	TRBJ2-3	CASSRQGVTDTQYF	TGTGCCAGCAGCCGACAGGGAGTCACAGATACGCAGTATTTT
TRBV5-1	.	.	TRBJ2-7	CASSRDASTYEQYF	TGCGCCAGCTCAAGGGACGCATCAACCTACGAGCAGTACTTC
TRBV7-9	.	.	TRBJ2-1	CASSLRVGPTYNEQFF	TGTGCCAGCAGCTTGCGCGTCGGCCCCACCTACAATGAGCAGTTCTTC
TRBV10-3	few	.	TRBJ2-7	CAISESDAFEQYF	TGTGCCATCAGTGAGTCGGACGCTTTCGAGCAGTACTTC
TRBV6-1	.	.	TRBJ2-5	CAGSQQETQYF	TGTGCCGGCAGCCAACAAGAGACCCAGTACTTC
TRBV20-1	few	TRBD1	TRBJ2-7	CSAGTGGIYEQYF	TGCAGTGCTGGGACAGGGGGGATCTACGAGCAGTACTTC
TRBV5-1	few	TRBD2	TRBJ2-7	CASSLGERESYEQYF	TGCGCCAGCAGCTTGGGGGAGCGGGAATCCTACGAGCAGTACTTC
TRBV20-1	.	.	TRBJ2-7	CSARDTPTKGRYGYEQYF	TGCAGTGCTAGAGATACCCCCACAAAGGGCAGGTACGGGTACGAGCAGTACTTC
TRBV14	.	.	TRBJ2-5	CASNSNTRGGQETQYF	TGTGCCAGCAATTCAAACACGAGGGGCGGCCAAGAGACCCAGTACTTC
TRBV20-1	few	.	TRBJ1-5	CSASLGARGNQPQHF	TGCAGTGCTAGTCTGGGGGCTAGGGGCAATCAGCCCCAGCATTTT
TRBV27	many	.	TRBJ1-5	CASSSLFRGRANQPQHF	TGTGCCAGCAGTTCCCTTTTTCGGGGGAGGGCCAATCAGCCCCAGCATTTT
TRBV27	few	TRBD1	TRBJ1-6	CASSLSFPGTGNNSPLHF	TGTGCCAGCAGTTTATCATTCCCCGGGACAGGCAATAATTCACCCCTCCACTTT
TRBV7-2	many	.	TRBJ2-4	CASSLRGPGNIQYF	TGTGCCAGCAGCCTGCGGGGCCCTGGGAACATTCAGTACTTC
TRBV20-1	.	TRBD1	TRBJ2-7	CSADAGGFTYEQYF	TGCAGTGCTGATGCAGGGGGCTTTACGTACGAGCAGTACTTC
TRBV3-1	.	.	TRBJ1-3	CAPLGGKPGNTIYF	TGTGCTCCCTTAGGGGGTAAGCCTGGAAACACCATATATTTT
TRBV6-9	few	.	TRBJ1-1	CASSYKRNTEAFF	TGTGCCAGCAGTTACAAGAGGAACACTGAAGCTTTCTTT
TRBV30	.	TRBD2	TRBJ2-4	CAWSVPPGGNIQYF	TGTGCCTGGAGTGTTCCCCCGGGGGGAAACATTCAGTACTTC
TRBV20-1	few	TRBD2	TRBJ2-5	CSVTGGTGETQYF	TGCAGTGTTACGGGAGGCACGGGGGAGACCCAGTACTTC
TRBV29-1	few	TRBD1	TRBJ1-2	CSVPGQGSMGDGYTF	TGCAGCGTTCCGGGACAGGGAAGTATGGGGGATGGCTACACCTTC
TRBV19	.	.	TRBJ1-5	CASSTQTFGQHQPQHF	TGTGCCAGTAGTACTCAGACCTTCGGACAGCATCAGCCCCAGCATTTT
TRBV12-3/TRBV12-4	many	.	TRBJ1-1	CASKTGTYTEAFF	TGTGCCAGTAAAACAGGGACTTACACTGAAGCTTTCTTT
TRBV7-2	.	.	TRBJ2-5	CASSLGSASFSETQYF	TGTGCCAGCAGCTTAGGGTCAGCTTCCTTCTCAGAGACCCAGTACTTC
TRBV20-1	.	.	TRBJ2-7	CSAGITGTRSYEQYF	TGCAGTGCTGGTATCACAGGGACTCGCTCCTACGAGCAGTACTTC
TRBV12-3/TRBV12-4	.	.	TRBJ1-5	CASSPNRLGQPQHF	TGTGCCAGCAGCCCTAACAGGTTAGGTCAGCCCCAGCATTTT
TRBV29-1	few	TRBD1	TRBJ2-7	CSVGQGAGEQYF	TGCAGCGTTGGACAGGGGGCAGGCGAGCAGTACTTC
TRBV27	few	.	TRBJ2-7	CASSQAGSPYEQYF	TGTGCCAGCAGCCAGGCGGGTTCTCCCTACGAGCAGTACTTC
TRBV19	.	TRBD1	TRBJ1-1	CASSITGQLNTEAFF	TGTGCCAGTAGTATAACGGGACAGTTGAACACTGAAGCTTTCTTT
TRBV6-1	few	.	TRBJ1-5	CASCTGNQPQHF	TGTGCCAGCTGTACAGGCAATCAGCCCCAGCATTTT
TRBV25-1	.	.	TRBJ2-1	CASGKSGRFQNEQFF	TGTGCCAGCGGCAAAAGTGGGCGTTTCCAGAATGAGCAGTTCTTC
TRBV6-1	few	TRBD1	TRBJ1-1	CASKKRGPGEAFF	TGTGCCAGCAAAAAGAGGGGGCCTGGTGAAGCTTTCTTT
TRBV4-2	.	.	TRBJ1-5	CASSHTVVGEYSNQPQHF	TGTGCCAGCAGCCATACCGTAGTAGGGGAGTATAGCAATCAGCCCCAGCATTTT
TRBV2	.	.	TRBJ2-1	CANSRGLADNEQFF	TGTGCCAACTCCAGGGGGCTAGCGGATAATGAGCAGTTCTTC
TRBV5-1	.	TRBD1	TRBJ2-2	CASSLSQGAMELFF	TGCGCCAGCAGCTTGTCCCAGGGGGCGATGGAGCTGTTTTTT
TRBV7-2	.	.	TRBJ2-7	CASSLSPRRSYEQYF	TGTGCCAGCAGCCTTAGCCCGAGGAGATCCTACGAGCAGTACTTC
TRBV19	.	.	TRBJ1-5	CATNQGSQPQHF	TGTGCCACCAACCAGGGGTCACAGCCCCAGCATTTT
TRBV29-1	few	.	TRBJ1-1	CSAVVGMGNTEAFF	TGCAGCGCCGTAGTTGGAATGGGGAACACTGAAGCTTTCTTT
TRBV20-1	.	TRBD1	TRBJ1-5	CSATGQGPGSNQPQHF	TGCAGTGCTACGGGACAGGGGCCGGGTAGCAATCAGCCCCAGCATTTT
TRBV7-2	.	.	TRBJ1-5	CASRLGGASSNQPQHF	TGTGCCAGCCGTCTCGGGGGCGCTTCTAGCAATCAGCCCCAGCATTTT
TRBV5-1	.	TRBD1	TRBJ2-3	CASNNRGRITDTQYF	TGCGCCAGCAACAACAGGGGGCGCATCACAGATACGCAGTATTTT
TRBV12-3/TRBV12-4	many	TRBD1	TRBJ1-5	CASSLDGQGLSQPQHF	TGTGCCAGCAGTTTAGACGGACAGGGACTGAGTCAGCCCCAGCATTTT
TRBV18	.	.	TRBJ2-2	CASSPTALDHTGELFF	TGTGCCAGCTCACCAACGGCACTCGATCACACCGGGGAGCTGTTTTTT
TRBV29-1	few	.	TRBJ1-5	CSVAREGNQPQHF	TGCAGCGTTGCTCGGGAGGGCAATCAGCCCCAGCATTTT
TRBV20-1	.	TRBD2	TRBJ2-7	CSARSIQREGVYEQYF	TGCAGTGCTAGATCCATACAGCGGGAGGGCGTCTACGAGCAGTACTTC